These T cell receptor beta chains were read from a single sample in a study of Ad26.COV2.S vaccination and SARS-CoV-2 variants. Sequenced by immunoSEQ multiplex PCR; TCRdb stores in-frame clones only, minus some. The table lists some 480,000 clones, around nine tenths of them singletons, with around 13% in the top ten. The sequencing used peripheral blood, collected in a trial of Ad26.COV2.S vaccine versus placebo. Receptors originate from a person aged 18-65 years who received the Ad26.COV2.S COVID-19 vaccine or a placebo. CDR3s include the opening cysteine and the closing phenylalanine or tryptophan. Fields, in order: CDR3 length, D gene, clone size, V gene, J gene, CDR3 protein, CDR3 DNA. The D gene is left open where the match is weak. Expanded clones are given a class, and other clones once, few, many or no size at all.

len: 17
d_gene: -
abundance: -
v_gene: TRBV28
j_gene: TRBJ2-3
CDR3aa: CASSGYGSQQITDTQYF
CDR3nt: TGTGCCAGCAGTGGTTACGGGAGCCAGCAAATAACAGATACGCAGTATTTT

len: 14
d_gene: TRBD1
abundance: -
v_gene: TRBV9
j_gene: TRBJ1-2
CDR3aa: CASRRDRGIGGYTF
CDR3nt: TGTGCCAGCCGCCGGGACAGGGGGATTGGTGGCTACACCTTC

len: 15
d_gene: -
abundance: -
v_gene: TRBV3-1/TRBV3-2
j_gene: TRBJ2-7
CDR3aa: CASSSYRDPRGEQYF
CDR3nt: TGTGCCAGCAGCTCCTACAGGGACCCACGAGGGGAGCAGTACTTC

len: 11
d_gene: -
abundance: -
v_gene: TRBV28
j_gene: TRBJ1-3
CDR3aa: CASSWGNTIYF
CDR3nt: TGTGCCAGCAGTTGGGGAAACACCATATATTTT

len: 13
d_gene: -
abundance: few
v_gene: TRBV24-1
j_gene: TRBJ1-2
CDR3aa: CATSDEGGTGYTF
CDR3nt: TGTGCCACCAGTGATGAGGGGGGGACCGGCTACACCTTC

len: 17
d_gene: TRBD1
abundance: -
v_gene: TRBV14
j_gene: TRBJ1-4
CDR3aa: CASSQTGGVTTNEKLFF
CDR3nt: TGTGCCAGCAGCCAGACAGGGGGAGTTACAACTAATGAAAAACTGTTTTTT

len: 15
d_gene: TRBD2
abundance: once
v_gene: TRBV7-8
j_gene: TRBJ2-7
CDR3aa: CASSGGLAGESEQYF
CDR3nt: TGTGCCAGCAGCGGGGGACTAGCGGGAGAGAGCGAGCAGTACTTC

len: 13
d_gene: -
abundance: -
v_gene: TRBV7-9
j_gene: TRBJ1-1
CDR3aa: CASSFSTGTEAFF
CDR3nt: TGTGCCAGCAGCTTCTCTACAGGGACTGAAGCTTTCTTT

len: 15
d_gene: TRBD1
abundance: -
v_gene: TRBV7-9
j_gene: TRBJ2-5
CDR3aa: CASSRGTGGQETQYF
CDR3nt: TGTGCCAGCAGCCGCGGGACAGGGGGCCAAGAGACCCAGTACTTC

len: 14
d_gene: TRBD1
abundance: -
v_gene: TRBV27
j_gene: TRBJ1-2
CDR3aa: CASRDTGVRGGYTF
CDR3nt: TGTGCCAGCAGGGACACAGGGGTTAGGGGTGGCTACACCTTC

len: 14
d_gene: TRBD1
abundance: -
v_gene: TRBV28
j_gene: TRBJ1-5
CDR3aa: CASSRDSSNQPQHF
CDR3nt: TGTGCCAGCAGTCGGGACAGCAGCAATCAGCCCCAGCATTTT

len: 12
d_gene: -
abundance: few
v_gene: TRBV4-2
j_gene: TRBJ2-7
CDR3aa: CASSGSSYEQYF
CDR3nt: TGTGCCAGCAGCGGGAGCTCCTACGAGCAGTACTTC

len: 14
d_gene: -
abundance: -
v_gene: TRBV28
j_gene: TRBJ2-7
CDR3aa: CASSLTLVVGEQYF
CDR3nt: TGTGCCAGCAGTTTAACCCTAGTGGTGGGCGAGCAGTACTTC

len: 19
d_gene: -
abundance: -
v_gene: TRBV15
j_gene: TRBJ1-6
CDR3aa: CATSKEGRIRVSGNSPLHF
CDR3nt: TGTGCCACCAGCAAGGAAGGGAGAATCAGGGTTAGCGGTAATTCACCCCTCCACTTT

len: 14
d_gene: -
abundance: -
v_gene: TRBV9
j_gene: TRBJ2-3
CDR3aa: CASSVDPHTDTQYF
CDR3nt: TGTGCCAGCAGCGTAGACCCACACACAGATACGCAGTATTTT

len: 12
d_gene: TRBD1
abundance: -
v_gene: TRBV5-4
j_gene: TRBJ1-1
CDR3aa: CASSLRQGEAFF
CDR3nt: TGTGCCAGCAGCTTGAGACAGGGTGAAGCTTTCTTT